The 4 T cell receptor beta chains in this list originate from one sample, sequenced in a study of cytomegalovirus exposure and HLA in healthy donors. PCR employed 60 Vbeta and 13 Jbeta primers. Clones were read by immunoSEQ multiplex PCR, and TCRdb kept only the in-frame ones, dropping some. Of around 150,000 clones in the sample, approximately 78% were seen once. The sequencing sample was made of PBMCs. These receptors all stem from a male donor in good health and CMV-seronegative.

The chain recombines TRBV5-5 with TRBJ1-2; maybe TRBD1 (5 bases). There are 14 residues in the CDR3. The germline gives CDR1 SGHKS, CDR2 YYEKEE (reference sequence). Trimming cost V 4 bases and J 5 bases, with 15 bases left between them. Here the CDR3 DNA reads TGTGCCAGCAGCCCCACCTGGGGGGATTATGGCTACACCTTC. Protein product: CASSPTWGDYGYTF.

V gene TRBV5-1 combines with J gene TRBJ1-6; tentatively, D is TRBD1 (6 bases). V lost 0 bases and J lost 10, with 11 bases in between. Germline CDR1 SGHRS, CDR2 YFSETQ. The CDR3 has 14 amino acids. The CDR3 sequence: CASSLGGQGSPLHF. In nucleotides, the CDR3 is TGCGCCAGCAGCTTGGGGGGACAAGGATCACCCCTCCACTTT.

This CDR3 reads CTSSGDRFSPLHF. The CDR3 DNA sequence: TGCACCAGCAGTGGGGACAGGTTTTCACCCCTCCACTTT. This chain links TRBV1 with TRBJ1-6; the DNA was not used to check the table's D call, TRBD1. TRBV1 is annotated as a pseudogene. The length of the CDR3 is 13 residues.

V usage is TRBV11-1 and J usage is TRBJ2-3; TRBD2 matches at 7 bases. The CDR3 loop spans 19 amino acids. Unmatched junction bases numbered 18, after V lost 3 bases and J lost 3 bases. Germline V CDR1 and CDR2: SGHAT, FQDESV (reference sequence). The CDR3 region is CASSFGGAGGGRGTDTQYF. The CDR3 DNA sequence: TGTGCCAGCAGCTTCGGCGGGGCTGGTGGCGGGAGAGGGACAGATACGCAGTATTTT.